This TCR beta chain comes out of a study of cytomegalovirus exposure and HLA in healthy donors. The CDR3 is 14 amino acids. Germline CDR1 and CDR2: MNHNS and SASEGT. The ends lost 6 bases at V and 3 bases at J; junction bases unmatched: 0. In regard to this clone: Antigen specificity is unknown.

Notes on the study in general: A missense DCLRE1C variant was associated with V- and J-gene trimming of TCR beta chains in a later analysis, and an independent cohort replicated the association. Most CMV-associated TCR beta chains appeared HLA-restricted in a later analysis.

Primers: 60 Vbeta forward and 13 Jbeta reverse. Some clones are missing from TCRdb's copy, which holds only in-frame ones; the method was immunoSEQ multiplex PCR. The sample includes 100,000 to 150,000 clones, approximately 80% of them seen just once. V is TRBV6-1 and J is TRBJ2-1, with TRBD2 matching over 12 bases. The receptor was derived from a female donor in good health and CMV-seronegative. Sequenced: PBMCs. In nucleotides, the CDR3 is TGTGCCAGCAGGGGACTAGCGGGCTACAATGAGCAGTTCTTC. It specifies CASRGLAGYNEQFF.